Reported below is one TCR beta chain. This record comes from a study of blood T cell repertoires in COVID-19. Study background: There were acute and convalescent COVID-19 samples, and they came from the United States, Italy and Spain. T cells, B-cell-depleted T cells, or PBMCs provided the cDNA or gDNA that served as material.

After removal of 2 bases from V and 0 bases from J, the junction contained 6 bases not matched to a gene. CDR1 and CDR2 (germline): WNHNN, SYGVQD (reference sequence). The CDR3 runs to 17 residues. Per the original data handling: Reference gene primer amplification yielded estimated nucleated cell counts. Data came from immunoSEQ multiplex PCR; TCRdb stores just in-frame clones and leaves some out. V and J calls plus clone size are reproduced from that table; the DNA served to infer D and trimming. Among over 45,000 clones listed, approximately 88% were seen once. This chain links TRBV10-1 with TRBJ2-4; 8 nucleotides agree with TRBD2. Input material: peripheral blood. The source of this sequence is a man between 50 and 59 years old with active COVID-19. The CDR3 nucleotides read TGCGCCAGCAGTGAGATGGCCGGGGGGGTAGCCAAAAACATTCAGTACTTC. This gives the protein CASSEMAGGVAKNIQYF.